The T cell receptor (beta chain) under discussion was sequenced for a study of blood T cell repertoires in COVID-19 (dated by TCRdb to 2020 to 2021). In terms of the full investigation: The collaborator samples originated in the United States, Italy and Spain and spanned the acute and convalescent phases of COVID-19. Subjects who had been exposed to COVID-19, were actively infected with it, or had recovered from it provided the deeply sampled blood TCRbeta repertoires that made up the dataset. Samples came from the ongoing ImmuneRACE study (first 160 participants) plus 1,254 subjects from 6 global collaborators. Where HLA class I and class II types were available, the types were taken from metadata supplied by the sample provider, not from assay-based typing. The repertoires were made available in a free public database intended to serve as a resource for research on the immune response to SARS-CoV-2. The material from the prospective study consisted of cDNA or gDNA derived from T cells, B-cell-depleted T cells, or PBMCs. The sample metadata nearly always contained a de-identified subject ID, COVID-19 status, age in years and sex.

The paper as a whole reports these results and caveats: The amount of clinical and demographic metadata varied by source and participant and was provided uncurated.

TCRbeta CDR3 regions were amplified from genomic DNA by means of the immunoSEQ Assay, a bias-controlled multiplex PCR. On the study's bioinformatics: The number of nucleated cells in each sample was estimated by amplification of reference gene primers within the assay. To quantify the absolute abundance of each unique TCRbeta CDR3 rearrangement, sequence reads were collapsed and filtered. For each sample, productive Simpson clonality was calculated as the square root of Simpson's diversity index over productive rearrangements. In its TCRdb copy, this immuneACCESS table keeps in-frame sequences only and misses some clones. Where compared with another copy, unresolved V genes explain less than half of these, and the others have no known cause. For V, J and clone size, that table is used; D and trimming come from the DNA. The sample data list more than 250,000 clones, and about four fifths of these were observed just once. The top ten clonotypes cover 5% of the sample.

In the case of this clone: Its specific antigen is unknown. No base-level quality is on record; no much larger clone is a single base apart.

Participants in the prospective study were aged about 18 to 89 years, lived in over 20 United States geographic areas, and enrolled through a virtual design. Cohort assignment in the prospective study relied on participant-reported clinical history from a screening survey and a study questionnaire. Exposed participants were defined as having been in contact with someone with a PCR-confirmed or clinician-diagnosed COVID-19 case within 2 weeks of study entry. Mobile phlebotomists in the prospective study collected whole blood, serum and a nasopharyngeal or oropharyngeal swab from every participant. Participants in the prospective study had the option to provide additional blood draws and questionnaires over a 2-month period. Blood samples from the prospective study were shipped frozen or at room temperature prior to DNA extraction. Inclusive of the bounding cysteine and phenylalanine, the CDR3 is 16 residues long. Only CDR3 DNA remains: 48 bases, in frame from the first base. The germline ends are 14 bases apart after V is trimmed by 0 bases and J by 5 bases. Per the germline V gene (reference sequence), MNHNY is the CDR1 and SVGAGI is the CDR2.

The V and J genes are TRBV6-6 and TRBJ1-5, and possibly TRBD1, on 5 matching bases. Sequenced sample: PBMCs or T cells enriched from blood (not recorded which). The receptor was isolated from a middle-aged man who had been exposed to COVID-19. The CDR3 protein is CASSYSKQGVDQPQHF. The nucleotide sequence reads as follows: TGTGCCAGCAGTTACTCGAAGCAGGGTGTCGATCAGCCCCAGCATTTT.